This T cell receptor beta chain originates from a study of T cells in Graves' hyperthyroidism and ophthalmopathy (dated by TCRdb to the late 2010s). As for the study more broadly: Peripheral blood samples were taken at the time of initial diagnosis, prior to any treatment. TCR V-J signatures able to tell the groups apart were searched for in a discovery cohort of 95 to 100 patients, of whom 40 to 45 had Graves' ophthalmopathy and 57 had stable Graves' hyperthyroidism. Prospective prediction of ophthalmopathy was tested in an independent validation cohort consisting of 18 hyperthyroidism patients and over 15 patients who later progressed to ophthalmopathy. The roughly 100 discovery patients were randomly divided into training and test sets at a 7:3 ratio. In about six Graves' hyperthyroidism patients, the study also compared T-cell repertoires from thyroid tissue with T-cell repertoires from blood. Once sampling was done, hyperthyroidism patients were given methimazole at a starting dose of 30 mg daily, whereas ophthalmopathy patients were given high-dose intravenous methylprednisolone. According to the paper, TCR Vbeta CDR3 sequencing was carried out on over 130 peripheral blood samples, which came from under 50 ophthalmopathy, around 74 hyperthyroidism and approximately 17 progressor patients.

Amplification of TCR beta CDR3 regions was carried out from RNA transcripts. The first round of RT-PCR for the TCR CDR3 was performed with the HTBI primer set and the Qiagen OneStep RT-PCR kit. A second multiplex PCR round built the libraries, followed by size selection and purification. Libraries were sequenced paired-end with 100 bp reads on an Illumina HiSeq2000. In the paper's pipeline: Raw data were processed with SOAPnuke, discarding reads with adapters, uncalled bases, mean Phred below 15, or no exact constant-primer or identifier match. High-quality paired reads were merged with COPE v1.2.5, and unique nucleotide sequences were defined as clonotypes. Clonotypes were aligned to IMGT TRBV, TRBD and TRBJ reference segments using MiTCR v1.1. The analysis included only V-J combinations with a frequency above 0.0001, which together covered 99% to 99.2% of the repertoires. A TCS score was defined as the ratio between F50 (clonal expansion) and ExV (chaos), using BLOSUM62-based TCRdist between CDR3 peptides within each V-J. Welch's t-statistics and random forest reduced around 510 V-J features to 10 to 15, which were used in a naive Bayes classifier (R e1071). In-frame beta chains were kept once TCRdb had trimmed the public reads at Q25 with fastp and called clones with MiXCR. Each CDR3 protein gets just one entry, which takes the most common genes and DNA from the rows behind it. TCRdb's processing, not the authors', yielded these V and J calls. The sample records more than 350,000 distinct CDR3 sequences, 15% of which are singletons. 32% of the sample lies in the top ten.

General study outcomes and caveats: No statistical method was used to set the sample size in advance, and investigators knew the group allocation. Blood samples also contained most of the expanded thyroid clonotypes (frequency above 0.001), which suggests that blood repertoires may reflect thyroid immune responses. A model built on a 13 V-J signature distinguished ophthalmopathy from stable hyperthyroidism, reaching 85% to 90% sensitivity and approximately 83% specificity in cross-validation and 80%/75% in testing. In validation, the model predicted progression to ophthalmopathy with just under 71% sensitivity and 72% to 75% specificity, a median of 6.5 months before onset.

The germline V and J ends show losses of 0 bases and 2 bases respectively, and no gene match explains 6 bases of the junction. The germline V gene (reference sequence) supplies CDR1 GTSNPN and CDR2 SVGIG. Measured from the cysteine to the phenylalanine, the CDR3 is 16 residues long. Solely the CDR3 DNA is kept, with 48 bases framed from the first base. This clonotype was detected ten times or more. Its antigen has not been determined. Qualities for individual bases were not recorded, and no much larger clone is one base off. Graves' hyperthyroidism was defined as stable when no progression to ophthalmopathy occurred over 18 months of follow-up. Hyperthyroidism patients were newly diagnosed, with disease duration under 2 months, and aged 18 to 65 years. The study excluded patients with uncontrolled infections, other autoimmune diseases, pregnancy or lactation. Diagnoses were established on the basis of clinical symptoms, serum thyroxine and TRAb, thyroid ultrasound, and orbital computed tomography. PBMCs were isolated from 7.5 to 10 ml of fresh peripheral blood by Ficoll-Paque density gradient centrifugation. Total RNA was extracted using Trizol reagent, and RNA quality was assessed on an Agilent 2100 Bioanalyzer.

Recombination joined TRBV30 with TRBJ2-3; the central 9 bases match TRBD2. Sample: blood. The receptor comes from a woman between 25 and 40 years old with Graves' hyperthyroidism. The CDR3 here reads CAWSVQAGGATDTQYF. The DNA sequence is as follows: TGTGCCTGGAGTGTACAAGCGGGAGGTGCCACAGATACGCAGTATTTT.